The subject of this entry is one T cell receptor (beta chain). V lost 5 bases and J lost 1; bases outside the gene matches: 3. The CDR3 runs to 15 residues. The germline gives CDR1 SEHNR, CDR2 FQNEAQ (reference sequence). The sample comes from a study of blood T cell repertoires in COVID-19. Study-wide background: T cells, B-cell-depleted T cells, or PBMCs supplied cDNA or gDNA.

The data were produced by immunoSEQ multiplex PCR, yet TCRdb's version contains in-frame clones alone and is incomplete. Of more than 95,000 clones in the sample, around four fifths are singletons; the top ten hold about 10%. The sequencing sample was made of peripheral blood. This receptor was obtained from a man between 60 and 75 years old with acute or convalescent COVID-19. The rearrangement joins TRBV7-9 to TRBJ2-3, with 10 bases that match TRBD1. The CDR3 reads CASSRGTGGTDTQYF. CDR3 DNA sequence: TGTGCCAGCAGCCGCGGGACAGGGGGCACAGATACGCAGTATTTT.